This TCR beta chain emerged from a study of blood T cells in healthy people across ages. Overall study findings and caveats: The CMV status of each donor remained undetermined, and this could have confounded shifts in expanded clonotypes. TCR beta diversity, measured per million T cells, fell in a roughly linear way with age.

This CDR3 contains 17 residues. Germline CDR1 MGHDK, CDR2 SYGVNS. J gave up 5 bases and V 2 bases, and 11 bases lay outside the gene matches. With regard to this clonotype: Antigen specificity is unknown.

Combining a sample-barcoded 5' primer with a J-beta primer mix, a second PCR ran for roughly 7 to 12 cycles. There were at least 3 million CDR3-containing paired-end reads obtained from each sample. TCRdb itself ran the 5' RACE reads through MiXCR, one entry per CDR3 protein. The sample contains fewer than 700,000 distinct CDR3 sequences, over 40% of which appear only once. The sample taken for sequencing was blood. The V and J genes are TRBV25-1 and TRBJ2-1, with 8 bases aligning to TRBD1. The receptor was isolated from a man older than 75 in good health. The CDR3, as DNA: TGTGCCAGCAGTGAAGGGGTTTGGGACAGGCGGGACAATGAGCAGTTCTTC. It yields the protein CASSEGVWDRRDNEQFF.